Below are 3 T cell receptor beta chains sequenced from a single sample in a study of cytotoxic CD8 clonotypes in ibrutinib-treated CLL. Clones were read by immunoSEQ multiplex PCR, and TCRdb kept only the in-frame ones, dropping some. The sample includes more than 300,000 clones, roughly 79% seen only once; the top ten take 5.5% to 8%. The source material was PBMCs, sampled before ibrutinib treatment. The origin of the receptors is a human donor with chronic lymphocytic leukemia.

The V and J genes are TRBV4-3 and TRBJ2-7, with 10 nucleotides matching TRBD1. The J segment lost 4 bases and the V segment lost 5 bases, leaving 8 bases of the junction unmatched. There are 15 residues in the CDR3. Germline V lookup: CDR1 LGHNA, CDR2 YSLEER. CDR3 residues: CASSLRQGAAYEQYF. As DNA, the CDR3 is TGCGCCAGCAGCTTACGACAGGGGGCGGCTTACGAGCAGTACTTC.

The chain recombines TRBV18 with TRBJ1-1; D is ambiguous. V was shortened by 2 bases and J by 6 bases, with 22 bases between the two germline ends. The germline V gene encodes CDR1 KGHSH and CDR2 LQKENI. The CDR3 runs 17 residues. The CDR3 coding sequence is TGTGCCAGCTCACCAGAAACAATTTATCAACGGTACGCTGAAGCTTTCTTT. It yields the protein CASSPETIYQRYAEAFF.

This clone was seen only a few times. The chain is built from TRBV10-1 and TRBJ2-1, with D perhaps TRBD1 (6 bases). CDR3 length: 13 residues. The V gene's germline CDR1 is WNHNN and CDR2 SYGVQD (reference sequence). V lost 6 bases to trimming and J lost 4 bases, with 10 bases between them. The DNA of the CDR3 is TGCGCCAGCAGGTCCGGGACATACAATGAGCAGTTCTTC. Translation gives CASRSGTYNEQFF.